Below, one TCR beta chain is given with its context. Clones were read by immunoSEQ multiplex PCR, and TCRdb kept only the in-frame ones, dropping some. The sample lists approximately 84,000 clones, 95% to 98% occurring once. This sample is part of a study of technical replicates of blood from several donors. Germline V gives CDR1 SNHLY, CDR2 FYNNEI. The CDR3 is 14 amino acids. V was cut by 6 bases and J by 3 bases, with 14 bases left in between. Sequences were obtained from T cells isolated from PBMCs. The chain carries TRBV2 and TRBJ1-2; no firm D call. The receptor was derived from a human donor in good health. CDR3 residues: CASSQDPRYYGYTF. The CDR3 nucleotides read TGTGCCAGCAGCCAGGATCCTCGATACTATGGCTACACCTTC. Full variable domain (outside the CDR3, taken from reference TRBV2 and TRBJ1-2): EPEVTQTPSHQVTQMGQEVILRCVPISNHLYFYWYRQILGQKVEFLVSFYNNEISEKSEIFDDQFSVERPDGSNFTLKIRSTKLEDSAMYFCASSQDPRYYGYTFGSGTRLTVV.